This T cell receptor beta chain is from a study of blood T cell repertoires in COVID-19. Produced via immunoSEQ multiplex PCR; TCRdb's table is partial and in-frame only. The sample yields around 81,000 clones, about 91% seen once. The sample holds one count of this clone. The receptor comes from a woman at least 80 years old with acute or convalescent COVID-19. Sequencing was carried out using peripheral blood.

In DNA form, the CDR3 reads TGTGCCAGCAGCCAAAACCTAGTCCCCCGGGGAGAGACCCAGTACTTC. Amino acid sequence: CASSQNLVPRGETQYF. The chain employs TRBV3-1 (or the pseudogene TRBV3-2) and TRBJ2-5, with D perhaps matching TRBD2 (5 bases). Germline CDR1 LGHDT, CDR2 YNNKEL (reference sequence). The CDR3 length is 16 residues. V lost 2 bases and J 4 bases, leaving 17 bases between the germline ends.